Listed below are T cell receptor beta chains from one sample, sequenced in a study of blood T cell repertoires in COVID-19. Only in-frame clones appear in the TCRdb table, and some are missing; sequencing was by immunoSEQ multiplex PCR. Of around 190,000 clones listed, around 75% are singletons. The sequencing input was peripheral blood. The receptors derive from a woman aged 40 to 50 with COVID-19, enrolled during active disease. CDR3s include the opening cysteine and the closing phenylalanine or tryptophan. Fields, in order: D gene, clone size, V gene, CDR3 length, J gene, CDR3 protein, CDR3 DNA. The D gene is left open where the match is weak. Where a row states a size, it is once, few, many or the class of an expanded clone; other rows omit it.

>-|-|TRBV29-1|13|TRBJ2-2
CSVEPGSTGELFF
TGCAGCGTTGAACCGGGGAGTACCGGGGAGCTGTTTTTT
>-|-|TRBV3-1/TRBV3-2|14|TRBJ2-5
CASSQGQVGETQYF
TGTGCCAGCAGCCAAGGACAGGTTGGGGAGACCCAGTACTTC
>-|-|TRBV5-1|17|TRBJ1-3
CASSPQGGNQGGNTIYF
TGCGCCAGCAGCCCCCAAGGGGGAAATCAGGGAGGAAACACCATATATTTT
>-|-|TRBV6-1|12|TRBJ1-1
CASSDPDTEAFF
TGTGCCAGCAGTGATCCGGACACTGAAGCTTTCTTT
>TRBD1|-|TRBV27|13|TRBJ2-7
CASRPGGPYEQYF
TGTGCCAGCAGGCCAGGGGGCCCCTACGAGCAGTACTTC
>-|-|TRBV30|13|TRBJ2-1
CAWSVQRGPEQFF
TGTGCCTGGAGTGTACAACGAGGTCCTGAGCAGTTCTTC
>-|-|TRBV11-2|12|TRBJ1-6
CASSLFRSALHF
TGTGCCAGCAGCTTATTCCGATCAGCCCTCCACTTT
>-|few|TRBV5-8|14|TRBJ1-2
CASSLDIPNYGYTF
TGTGCCAGCAGCTTGGACATACCGAACTATGGCTACACCTTC
>TRBD1|-|TRBV7-8|15|TRBJ1-4
CASSLATGVNEKLFF
TGTGCCAGCAGCCTAGCGACAGGGGTTAATGAAAAACTGTTTTTT
>-|few|TRBV10-3|15|TRBJ2-2
CAISLDLLNTGELFF
TGTGCCATCAGCCTGGACTTGCTGAACACCGGGGAGCTGTTTTTT
>TRBD1|-|TRBV30|14|TRBJ1-1
CAWSDGQGATEAFF
TGTGCCTGGAGTGATGGACAGGGGGCCACTGAAGCTTTCTTT
>TRBD2|-|TRBV7-9|15|TRBJ2-1
CASSLTSGRSDEQFF
TGTGCCAGCAGCTTGACTAGCGGGAGGAGTGATGAGCAGTTCTTC
>-|-|TRBV6-5|14|TRBJ2-1
CASSPRVDLGGQFF
TGTGCCAGCAGCCCGAGAGTCGACCTGGGGGGGCAGTTCTTC
>TRBD2|-|TRBV7-2|16|TRBJ2-2
CASTLIAGVNTGELFF
TGTGCCAGCACCCTTATAGCGGGAGTGAACACCGGGGAGCTGTTTTTT
>TRBD1|-|TRBV2|13|TRBJ2-5
CASKGQVEETQYF
TGTGCCAGTAAAGGACAGGTTGAGGAGACCCAGTACTTC
>-|-|TRBV12-1|14|TRBJ1-1
CASSGGTGNTEAFF
TGTGCCAGCAGCGGCGGGACGGGGAACACTGAAGCTTTCTTT
>TRBD1|-|TRBV18|18|TRBJ1-1
CASSPQDRVGLMNTEAFF
TGTGCCAGCTCACCACAGGACAGGGTCGGACTGATGAACACTGAAGCTTTCTTT
>-|-|TRBV27|12|TRBJ2-7
CASSGSGVEQYF
TGTGCCAGCAGTGGCTCTGGAGTCGAGCAGTACTTC
>TRBD2|-|TRBV10-3|15|TRBJ2-1
CAIRAGTNSYNEQFF
TGTGCCATCAGGGCCGGGACTAACTCCTACAATGAGCAGTTCTTC
>-|-|TRBV10-1|12|TRBJ1-6
CASSGTDSPLHF
TGCGCCAGCAGTGGGACAGATTCACCCCTCCACTTT
>-|-|TRBV4-3|15|TRBJ2-3
CASSQDRLATDTQYF
TGCGCCAGCAGCCAAGATCGGCTAGCTACAGATACGCAGTATTTT
>TRBD2|-|TRBV7-2|14|TRBJ2-7
CASSDGGASYEQYF
TGTGCCAGCAGCGACGGGGGGGCCTCCTACGAGCAGTACTTC
>TRBD1|-|TRBV7-3|17|TRBJ2-7
CASSLKGGQGAPHEQYF
TGTGCCAGCAGCTTAAAAGGGGGACAGGGGGCGCCCCACGAGCAGTACTTC
>-|-|TRBV24-1|17|TRBJ2-3
CATSDFVRGLGTDTQYF
TGTGCCACCAGTGATTTCGTTCGGGGATTAGGCACAGATACGCAGTATTTT
>-|-|TRBV25-1|12|TRBJ1-4
CASSDRVEKLFF
TGTGCCAGCAGTGACAGGGTCGAAAAACTGTTTTTT
>TRBD2|-|TRBV4-3|18|TRBJ2-5
CASSQDYGLAGGRETQYF
TGCGCCAGCAGCCAAGATTATGGACTAGCGGGGGGTCGAGAGACCCAGTACTTC
>-|-|TRBV5-1|14|TRBJ1-1
CASSLNSLNTEAFF
TGCGCCAGCAGCCTTAATTCTCTGAACACTGAAGCTTTCTTT
>-|-|TRBV3-1/TRBV3-2|15|TRBJ2-6
CASSRAGTGANVLTF
TGTGCCAGCAGCCGAGCAGGGACTGGGGCCAACGTCCTGACTTTC
>-|-|TRBV6-8|15|TRBJ1-5
CASSLIGGGGQPQHF
TGTGCCAGCAGTTTAATCGGGGGGGGCGGTCAGCCCCAGCATTTT
>-|-|TRBV19|15|TRBJ1-3
CASSMNWLSGNTIYF
TGTGCCAGTAGTATGAATTGGCTCTCTGGAAACACCATATATTTT
>TRBD1|-|TRBV7-8|16|TRBJ1-2
CASSLARTGDGRGYTF
TGTGCCAGCAGCTTAGCAAGGACAGGGGACGGTCGGGGCTACACCTTC
>-|-|TRBV4-2|17|TRBJ1-1
CASSQDVRGFMNTEAFF
TGTGCCAGCAGCCAAGATGTGAGAGGGTTTATGAACACTGAAGCTTTCTTT
>-|-|TRBV5-1|15|TRBJ1-1
CASSLYGQGNTEAFF
TGCGCCAGCAGCTTGTACGGGCAGGGTAACACTGAAGCTTTCTTT
>-|-|TRBV10-3|12|TRBJ2-3
CAITGSTDTQYF
TGTGCCATCACGGGGTCCACAGATACGCAGTATTTT
>TRBD2|-|TRBV10-3|17|TRBJ2-2
CAISESPGLAGTGELFF
TGTGCCATCAGTGAGTCGCCGGGACTAGCGGGGACCGGGGAGCTGTTTTTT
>-|few|TRBV6-6|13|TRBJ2-7
CASTKRPNYEQYF
TGTGCCAGCACCAAGCGCCCGAACTACGAGCAGTACTTC
>TRBD2|-|TRBV9|18|TRBJ2-2
CASSALGAGGPDTGELFF
TGTGCCAGCAGCGCGTTGGGCGCGGGGGGGCCCGACACCGGGGAGCTGTTTTTT
>-|-|TRBV14|15|TRBJ2-5
CASSQGGRTWETQYF
TGTGCCAGCAGCCAAGGAGGAAGGACTTGGGAGACCCAGTACTTC
>-|-|TRBV7-2|13|TRBJ2-5
CASSRGIRETQYF
TGTGCCAGCAGCCGAGGAATAAGGGAGACCCAGTACTTC
>TRBD1|-|TRBV9|15|TRBJ1-4
CASSATGATNEKLFF
TGTGCCAGCAGCGCGACAGGGGCTACTAATGAAAAACTGTTTTTT
>TRBD1|-|TRBV2|14|TRBJ2-7
CASSVGTGVGEQYF
TGTGCCAGCAGTGTGGGGACAGGGGTGGGCGAGCAGTACTTC
>TRBD2|-|TRBV4-2|17|TRBJ2-7
CASSQDGGGPKSYEQYF
TGTGCCAGCAGCCAAGACGGCGGGGGGCCGAAATCCTACGAGCAGTACTTC
>TRBD2|-|TRBV5-4|17|TRBJ2-3
CASSSGRALSSTDTQYF
TGTGCCAGCAGTAGCGGGAGGGCCTTATCTAGCACAGATACGCAGTATTTT
>-|-|TRBV19|13|TRBJ1-1
CASSLGANTEAFF
TGTGCCAGTAGTTTGGGCGCTAACACTGAAGCTTTCTTT
>TRBD1|few|TRBV19|15|TRBJ1-1
CASSTVQGGSTEAFF
TGTGCCAGTAGTACGGTACAGGGGGGGAGCACTGAAGCTTTCTTT
>TRBD2|once|TRBV27|15|TRBJ2-7
CASRKGGTGRYEQYF
TGTGCCAGCAGGAAGGGAGGGACGGGGCGCTACGAGCAGTACTTC
>-|-|TRBV7-2|15|TRBJ1-2
CASSSGTTIGYGYTF
TGTGCCAGCAGCTCAGGTACCACCATTGGGTATGGCTACACCTTC
>-|-|TRBV15|14|TRBJ1-1
CATSIQEKNTEAFF
TGTGCCACCAGCATACAGGAGAAGAACACTGAAGCTTTCTTT
>-|-|TRBV14|16|TRBJ1-1
CASSLVAGNFGTEAFF
TGTGCCAGCAGCCTAGTCGCAGGGAATTTTGGTACTGAAGCTTTCTTT